These 28 T cell receptor beta chains originate from one sample sequenced in a study of beta chain features in type 1 diabetes. Investigators reverse transcribed all isolated RNA, so they sequenced expressed TCRB transcripts. This table comes from immunoSEQ multiplex PCR, and its TCRdb copy is limited to in-frame clones, with some not included. In the table there are some 250,000 clones, around a quarter of which are singletons. The sequencing sample was made of central memory CD4+ T cells from blood. Source of these receptors: a man aged 25 to 40 in good health.

The rearrangement links TRBV6-6 to TRBJ2-7, with 11 bases matching TRBD2. J lost 0 bases, V lost 6 bases, and 4 bases had no gene match. This CDR3 has 15 residues. Germline CDR1 is MNHNY and CDR2 is SVGAGI (reference sequence). CDR3 sequence: CASRPGTSGSYEQYF. The CDR3 DNA is TGTGCCAGCAGACCCGGGACTAGCGGCTCCTACGAGCAGTACTTC.

The chain joins TRBV7-2 to TRBJ2-7, with a weak D call TRBD1 (6 bases). CDR1 SGHTA and CDR2 FQGNSA come from the germline V gene. V lost 5 bases and J 3 bases, leaving 14 bases between the germline ends. The CDR3 covers 14 residues. In nucleotides, the CDR3 is TGTGCCAGCAGCCCGGGCAGGGGCCGCTACGAGCAGTACTTC. Residues: CASSPGRGRYEQYF.

This clone has a handful of counts. This chain uses TRBV30 with TRBJ1-2; no firm D call. Germline CDR1 GTSNPN, CDR2 SVGIG (reference sequence). V was shortened by 7 bases and J by 8 bases, with 14 bases between the two germline ends. The CDR3 is made up of 11 amino acids. The CDR3 protein is CASTSGFGYTF. CDR3 DNA: TGTGCCTCCACATCGGGTTTCGGCTACACCTTC.

The rearrangement links TRBV28 to TRBJ2-7; the D gene is possibly TRBD1 (6 bases). V lost 5 bases and J 9 bases, leaving 20 bases between the germline ends. This CDR3 has 14 amino acids. Germline CDR1 is MDHEN and CDR2 is SYDVKM. The CDR3: CASSPTGSWVGQYF. In DNA form, the CDR3 reads TGTGCCAGCAGTCCCACAGGGTCTTGGGTCGGGCAGTACTTC.

This clone was observed a few times. The chain is built from TRBV29-1 and TRBJ2-6, with D uncertain. With 3 bases removed from V and 3 bases from J, the gap between germline ends came to 9 bases. Per germline, CDR1 SQVTM and CDR2 ANQGSEA. The CDR3 contains 14 residues. The CDR3 DNA is TGCAGCGTTGACAGCGCCGATGGGGCCAACGTCCTGACTTTC. Residues: CSVDSADGANVLTF.

This clone has only a few counts. The chain recombines TRBV25-1 with TRBJ2-2; no firm D call. CDR3 length: 13 amino acids. Germline V lookup: CDR1 MGHDK, CDR2 SYGVNS. V was cut by 1 base and J by 5 bases, with 5 bases left in between. CDR3 loop: CASSELMTGELFF. The CDR3, as DNA: TGTGCCAGCAGTGAATTGATGACCGGGGAGCTGTTTTTT.

The chain recombines TRBV30 with TRBJ2-1; TRBD1 matches at 9 bases. Losses at the gene ends were 1 base for V and 12 bases for J; bases not matched to a gene: 19. Germline V gene data show CDR1 as GTSNPN and CDR2 as SVGIG (reference sequence). The CDR3 loop spans 17 amino acids. In DNA form, the CDR3 reads TGTGCCTGGAGTGCGACGAAGGGGACAGGGACCCCTTTGGGGCAGTTCTTC. Residues: CAWSATKGTGTPLGQFF.

This clone was counted between two and nine times. The rearrangement links TRBV29-1 to TRBJ1-2; D is ambiguous. Trimming shortened V by 4 bases and J by 4 bases, and 10 bases separated the two germline ends. The CDR3 covers 12 residues. Germline V CDR1 and CDR2: SQVTM, ANQGSEA. CDR3 sequence reads: CSVGDASYGYTF. CDR3 in DNA: TGCAGCGTTGGCGACGCCAGCTATGGCTACACCTTC.

In this sample, this clone turned up once. This chain joins TRBV7-2 and TRBJ2-3; D not certain. Germline CDR1 is SGHTA and CDR2 is FQGNSA. The CDR3 is 15 amino acids. The ends were cut back, 6 bases at V and 1 base at J, with 14 bases in the middle. The CDR3, as DNA: TGTGCCAGCAGTCAACTTCAGAGAGGCACAGATACGCAGTATTTT. Translating it yields CASSQLQRGTDTQYF.

The gene calls are TRBV7-2 and TRBJ1-5; D call uncertain. Germline lookup yields CDR1 SGHTA and CDR2 FQGNSA. Trimming left V 5 bases short and J 5 bases short, with 13 bases between. CDR3 length equals 14 residues. The CDR3 is CASSPRLVDQPQHF. The CDR3 coding sequence is TGTGCCAGCAGCCCCCGCTTGGTGGATCAGCCCCAGCATTTT. The full variable domain, its missing parts supplied by reference TRBV7-2 and TRBJ1-5, is GAGVSQSPSNKVTEKGKDVELRCDPISGHTALYWYRQSLGQGLEFLIYFQGNSAPDKSGLPSDRFSAERTGGSVSTLTIQRTQQEDSAVYLCASSPRLVDQPQHFGDGTRLSIL.

The chain employs TRBV30 and TRBJ2-3; D is possibly TRBD1 (6 bases). Germline V gene data show CDR1 as GTSNPN and CDR2 as SVGIG (reference sequence). Deletions cut 3 bases from V and 0 bases from J, with 13 bases between. The length of the CDR3 is 15 residues. The CDR3 protein is CAWRTGSSSTDTQYF. The CDR3 DNA sequence: TGTGCCTGGAGGACAGGTTCTTCTAGCACAGATACGCAGTATTTT.

This clone occurred many times. The CDR3 spells CASSSGLINSPLHF. The CDR3 DNA is TGTGCCAGCAGCTCGGGACTGATTAATTCACCCCTCCACTTT. This chain uses TRBV13 with TRBJ1-6, with D possibly TRBD1 on 5 matching bases. V lost 4 bases and J lost 6, with 10 bases in between. The germline CDR1 and CDR2 sequences are PRHDT and FYEKMQ (reference sequence). This CDR3 has 14 amino acids.

The chain carries TRBV15 and TRBJ1-4; possible D gene TRBD1, 6 bases. CDR3 size: 16 residues. CDR1 is LNHNV and CDR2 is YYDKDF in the germline V gene (reference sequence). The V gene lost 0 bases and the J gene lost 8 bases, with 16 bases spanning the gap. In DNA form, the CDR3 reads TGTGCCACCAGCAGAGATATTGCGGGGGGCTCAGAAAAACTGTTTTTT. This codes for CATSRDIAGGSEKLFF.

V usage is TRBV7-2 and J usage is TRBJ2-7; the match to TRBD1 covers 8 bases. Germline CDR1 SGHTA, CDR2 FQGNSA. CDR3 length equals 15 residues. The ends lost 5 bases at V and 4 bases at J; junction bases unmatched: 10. The DNA for the CDR3 is TGTGCCAGCAGCACGACCGGGACAGGTCCATACGAGCAGTACTTC. This gives the protein CASSTTGTGPYEQYF.

This clone was seen many times. This chain uses TRBV29-1 with TRBJ2-3, with D uncertain. CDR3 size: 14 residues. Trimming shortened V by 5 bases and J by 0 bases, and 12 bases separated the two germline ends. In germline, CDR1 is SQVTM, CDR2 ANQGSEA. The CDR3 sequence: CSVNHSPSTDTQYF. CDR3 DNA: TGCAGCGTTAACCACAGCCCTAGCACAGATACGCAGTATTTT.

A few counts support this clone. This rearrangement joins TRBV14 to TRBJ2-5; TRBD1 might be the D (7 bases). V was clipped by 1 base and J by 1 base, with 13 bases between them. This CDR3 contains 16 residues. CDR1 is SGHDN, CDR2 FVKESK, per germline. CDR3 nucleotides: TGTGCCAGCAGCCAAGGCCGGGGGACAGTCCAAGAGACCCAGTACTTC. This codes for CASSQGRGTVQETQYF.

The V call is TRBV25-1, the J call TRBJ2-7; D tentatively fits TRBD1 or TRBD2 (6 bases each). The length of the CDR3 is 16 residues. Per the germline V gene, CDR1 is MGHDK and CDR2 is SYGVNS. Trimming took 7 bases from V and 0 from J, leaving 19 bases between them. This chain's CDR3 is CASKSEGGVYSYEQYF. The CDR3 bases are TGTGCCAGCAAGTCGGAGGGGGGAGTATACTCCTACGAGCAGTACTTC.

This clone appeared a few times. Compared with germline, one end of the junction differs, possibly owing to a read error. The chain carries TRBV29-1 and TRBJ2-7; perhaps TRBD1 as D (6 bases). The CDR3 totals 12 residues. Looked up from germline, CDR1 is SQVTM and CDR2 is ANQGSEA. The CDR3 DNA is TGCAGCGGTGAACAGGGTTCCAACGAGCAGTACTTC. This sequence encodes CSGEQGSNEQYF.

This clone was seen a handful of times. The chain uses TRBV2 and TRBJ1-3, with no clear D. The CDR3 runs 16 residues. The V end was cut by 3 bases, the J end by 0 bases, with 12 bases between. Germline lookup yields CDR1 SNHLY and CDR2 FYNNEI. CDR3 loop: CASSDLTADSGNTIYF. The CDR3 DNA sequence: TGTGCCAGCAGTGATTTGACTGCTGACTCTGGAAACACCATATATTTT.

The table lists this clone with a few counts. The chain links TRBV7-9 to TRBJ2-7; 9 bases agree with TRBD2. Trimming took 7 bases from V and 4 from J; bases not matched to a gene: 14. CDR1 SEHNR and CDR2 FQNEAQ come from the germline V gene (reference sequence). The CDR3 runs 16 residues. The CDR3 protein is CASTHPAGGKTYEQYF. The CDR3 coding sequence is TGTGCCAGCACCCACCCCGCGGGAGGGAAAACATACGAGCAGTACTTC.

This clone was found a few times. CDR3 coding DNA: TGCGCCAGCAGCTCCTCGGGACAAAGCACAGATACGCAGTATTTT. Translated, it gives CASSSSGQSTDTQYF. The rearrangement uses TRBV5-1 and TRBJ2-3; D might be TRBD1 (6 bases). Germline CDR1 and CDR2: SGHRS and YFSETQ. The CDR3 consists of 15 residues. Deletions cut 3 bases from V and 0 bases from J, with 11 bases between.

Only a few counts were recorded for this clone. The DNA of the CDR3 is TGTGCCAGCAGCTTAGACGGGGTGCAGGGAGAGACCCAGTACTTC. It codes for CASSLDGVQGETQYF. The rearrangement links TRBV11-2 to TRBJ2-5; D may match TRBD1 or TRBD2 (5 bases each). The ends were cut back, 0 bases at V and 4 bases at J, with 12 bases in the middle. Germline V gene data show CDR1 as SGHAT and CDR2 as FQNNGV. This CDR3 has 15 amino acids. Full variable domain (remainder filled in from reference TRBV11-2 and TRBJ2-5): EAGVAQSPRYKIIEKRQSVAFWCNPISGHATLYWYQQILGQGPKLLIQFQNNGVVDDSQLPKDRFSAERLKGVDSTLKIQPAKLEDSAVYLCASSLDGVQGETQYFGPGTRLLVL.

Many counts were recorded for this clone. V and J are TRBV4-1 and TRBJ1-1; 9 bases match TRBD1. The CDR3 runs 13 residues. V lost 4 bases to trimming and J lost 10 bases; unmatched junction nucleotides: 7. Germline CDR1 MGHRA, CDR2 YSYEKL. CDR3 residues: CASSRIDRGGAFF. The CDR3 region has the DNA TGCGCCAGCAGCCGGATAGACAGGGGGGGAGCTTTCTTT.

The V and J genes are TRBV30 and TRBJ2-6; perhaps TRBD1 as D (6 bases). The CDR3 sequence is 12 residues long. V was cut by 5 bases and J by 12 bases, with 14 bases left in between. Germline V CDR1 and CDR2: GTSNPN, SVGIG (reference sequence). The CDR3 bases are TGTGCCTGGGAGGTACAGGGAACCGTCCTGACTTTC. It is translated as CAWEVQGTVLTF. The full variable domain, completed using reference TRBV30 and TRBJ2-6, is SQTIHQWPATLVQPVGSPLSLECTVEGTSNPNLYWYRQAAGRGLQLLFYSVGIGQISSEVPQNLSASRPQDRQFILSSKKLLLSDSGFYLCAWEVQGTVLTFGAGSRLTVL.

The chain links TRBV30 to TRBJ2-1, with TRBD2 matching over 10 bases. With 0 bases clipped from V and 4 bases from J, the junction kept 6 bases outside the gene matches. CDR3 length: 16 amino acids. CDR1 and CDR2 from the germline V gene are GTSNPN and SVGIG (reference sequence). The chain's CDR3 is CAWSVSASGGYNEQFF. The CDR3 coding sequence is TGTGCCTGGAGTGTATCGGCTAGCGGGGGTTACAATGAGCAGTTCTTC.

The chain combines TRBV7-8 with TRBJ2-1, with 12 nucleotides matching TRBD2. The length of the CDR3 is 16 residues. CDR1 is SGHVS and CDR2 is FQNEAQ in the germline V gene. V shed 3 bases and J 7 bases; nucleotides not matched to a gene: 7. CDR3 sequence (DNA): TGTGCCAGCAGCTTCAGACTAGCGGGAGAATGGAATGAGCAGTTCTTC. Encoded protein: CASSFRLAGEWNEQFF.

This clone was seen many times. V usage is TRBV19 and J usage is TRBJ2-1; tentatively, D is TRBD2 (6 bases). CDR1 is LNHDA and CDR2 is SQIVND in the germline V gene (reference sequence). CDR3 length: 16 residues. V shed 0 bases and J shed 6 bases, with 15 bases lying between them. CDR3 residues: CASSIDGTRSGNEQFF. The CDR3, as DNA: TGTGCCAGTAGTATAGACGGGACTCGATCGGGCAATGAGCAGTTCTTC.

CDR3 amino acids: CASGWGADTQYF. DNA for the CDR3: TGTGCTAGTGGTTGGGGGGCAGATACGCAGTATTTT. The rearrangement uses TRBV12-5 and TRBJ2-3; a weak D match, TRBD2 (6 bases). The CDR3 is made up of 12 amino acids. V lost 4 bases and J lost 4, with 6 bases in between. Germline CDR1 is LGHNT and CDR2 is FRNRAP.